This TCR beta chain is drawn from a study of T cells in Graves' hyperthyroidism and ophthalmopathy. In the study overall: Peripheral blood sampling occurred at initial diagnosis, before any treatment.

Per germline, CDR1 MNHNS and CDR2 SASEGT. This CDR3 is built from 16 residues. V was pared by 6 bases and J by 2 bases, with 7 bases of the junction left unmatched. Broader study findings: Most thyroid clonotypes expanded above 0.001 appeared in blood too.

To note about this clonotype: Its matching antigen is unknown.

Amplification of TCR beta CDR3 regions used RNA as the template. First-round RT-PCR targeting the TCR CDR3 was performed with the HTBI primer set. Using its own MiXCR run on the multiplex PCR reads, TCRdb lists one record per CDR3 protein. The sample lists roughly 560,000 distinct CDR3 sequences; about 14% were seen once. Ophthalmopathy in the patients scored at least 3 on Clinical Activity Score and at least 4 on NOSPECS grade, lasting under 3 months. The sequence derives from a woman in her forties with Graves' ophthalmopathy. The chain has TRBV6-1 and TRBJ1-5; TRBD1 matches at 10 bases. The specimen sequenced was blood. Here the CDR3 DNA reads TGTGCCAGCAGGGTTACCGGGACAGGGGGCAATCAGCCCCAGCATTTT. Its protein is CASRVTGTGGNQPQHF.